Following are 6 T cell receptor beta chains from one sample sequenced in a study of T cell responses to AZD1222 COVID-19 vaccine. Sequencing used immunoSEQ multiplex PCR; TCRdb keeps in-frame clones, though not all of them. The sample records 100,000 to 120,000 clones, around 85% being singletons. Sequencing was performed on peripheral blood, taken on day 0 of AZD1222 vaccination. These receptors all come from an adult in good health.

The V and J genes are TRBV7-2 and TRBJ1-6, with a tentative D call TRBD1 (6 bases). Between the trimmed V and J ends, which lost 6 bases and 5 bases, there was a span of 26 bases. This CDR3 has 19 amino acids. Germline V gene lookup returns CDR1 SGHTA and CDR2 FQGNSA. This chain's CDR3 is CASRRVGTPARVNNSPLHF. Here the CDR3 DNA reads TGTGCCAGCAGACGTGTGGGGACACCCGCACGGGTGAATAATTCACCCCTCCACTTT.

This clone showed up just a few times. The rearrangement uses TRBV5-1 and TRBJ1-1; D not certain. V lost 0 bases and J lost 5, with 8 bases in between. Looked up from germline, CDR1 is SGHRS and CDR2 is YFSETQ. CDR3 length equals 13 residues. The DNA for the CDR3 is TGCGCCAGCAGCTTGGGCATGGGTACTGAAGCTTTCTTT. Amino acids: CASSLGMGTEAFF.

The chain employs TRBV7-8 and TRBJ1-2; no firm D call. The germline CDR1 and CDR2 sequences are SGHVS and FQNEAQ. The CDR3 runs 12 residues. Deletions cut 5 bases from V and 7 bases from J, with 11 bases between. The DNA for the CDR3 is TGTGCCAGCAGCGGAGGGCAGTTTGGCTACACCTTC. Amino acids: CASSGGQFGYTF. Combining the CDR3 with reference TRBV7-8 and TRBJ1-2 gives the whole variable domain GAGVSQSPRYKVAKRGQDVALRCDPISGHVSLFWYQQALGQGPEFLTYFQNEAQLDKSGLPSDRFFAERPEGSVSTLKIQRTQQEDSAVYLCASSGGQFGYTFGSGTRLTVV.

The rearrangement joins TRBV6-5 to TRBJ1-4; D unclear. Trimming pared 6 bases from V and 7 bases from J, leaving 15 bases between. Germline-derived CDR1 and CDR2 are MNHEY and SVGAGI. This CDR3 contains 14 residues. In nucleotides, the CDR3 is TGTGCCAGCAGCCGGACTCTTTCGACTGAAAAACTGTTTTTT. It is translated as CASSRTLSTEKLFF.

This clone showed up just a few times. The chain combines TRBV27 with TRBJ1-2, with D hard to call. The CDR3 covers 14 residues. V shed 4 bases and J shed 5 bases, with 14 bases lying between them. Germline CDR1 reads MNHEY; CDR2 reads SMNVEV (reference sequence). CDR3 nucleotides: TGTGCCAGCAGTTCGACATACGGAGATTATGGCTACACCTTC. Its protein product is CASSSTYGDYGYTF.

The J gene is TRBJ2-7, the V gene TRBV5-1; D remains unclear. There are 14 residues in the CDR3. The V gene's germline CDR1 is SGHRS and CDR2 YFSETQ. V was cut by 0 bases and J by 0 bases, with 7 bases left in between. CDR3 nucleotide sequence: TGCGCCAGCAGCTTGGTGTATAGCTCCTACGAGCAGTACTTC. Amino acid sequence: CASSLVYSSYEQYF.